A selection of T cell receptor beta chains follows, all from one sample in a study of shared clonotypes between healthy human individuals. Only in-frame clones appear in the TCRdb table, and some are missing; sequencing was by immunoSEQ multiplex PCR. Among roughly 500,000 clones listed, 60% to 85% were seen once. The specimen sequenced was PBMCs. Source of these receptors: a woman between 40 and 55 years old in good health. Some clones in this sample may be carry-over from other donors' samples. Each CDR3 is given with its conserved first and last residue. The D gene is left open where the match is weak. Clone size appears in some rows only: once, few, many, or a class for an expanded clone.

-	TRBV5-1	-	TRBJ1-5	CASSLERTGIYSNQPQHF	TGCGCCAGCAGCTTGGAGCGGACCGGCATCTATAGCAATCAGCCCCAGCATTTT
-	TRBV4-1	-	TRBJ1-2	CASSQDLGGLGYTF	TGCGCCAGCAGCCAAGATTTGGGGGGGCTAGGCTACACCTTC
-	TRBV5-1	-	TRBJ2-2	CASSLTLARGTGELFF	TGCGCCAGCAGCCTAACACTCGCCCGGGGCACCGGGGAGCTGTTTTTT
-	TRBV5-4	-	TRBJ2-5	CASSLDRGETQYF	TGTGCCAGCAGCTTGGACCGTGGAGAGACCCAGTACTTC
-	TRBV4-1	-	TRBJ2-1	CASSQETDYNEQFF	TGCGCCAGCAGCCAGGAGACAGATTACAATGAGCAGTTCTTC
-	TRBV19	-	TRBJ2-2	CASSTGVASSTGELFF	TGTGCCAGTAGTACAGGGGTAGCGAGCTCCACCGGGGAGCTGTTTTTT
-	TRBV5-1	-	TRBJ2-5	CASSFLGPFQGGETQYF	TGCGCCAGCAGCTTTTTGGGTCCTTTCCAGGGGGGGGAGACCCAGTACTTC
-	TRBV6-1	-	TRBJ2-7	CASSEWLADQGGEQYF	TGTGCCAGCAGTGAATGGCTCGCGGATCAAGGGGGCGAGCAGTACTTC
-	TRBV5-4	-	TRBJ2-5	CASTGQLQETQYF	TGTGCCAGCACCGGACAACTCCAAGAGACCCAGTACTTC
few	TRBV25-1	-	TRBJ1-2	CASNGGSQTARYGYTF	TGTGCCAGCAATGGGGGGTCACAGACAGCTCGATATGGCTACACCTTC
-	TRBV30	-	TRBJ1-3	CAWSVVVSGNTIYF	TGTGCCTGGAGTGTAGTCGTTAGTGGAAACACCATATATTTT
-	TRBV29-1	-	TRBJ2-7	CSVPKGRCYEQYF	TGCAGCGTCCCCAAGGGGCGGTGCTACGAGCAGTACTTC
-	TRBV28	-	TRBJ2-1	CASSLSQGLFF	TGTGCCAGCAGTTTGAGCCAGGGTCTGTTCTTC
-	TRBV11-2	TRBD2	TRBJ2-1	CASSDKGAGVDYNEQFF	TGTGCCAGCAGCGATAAGGGAGCGGGGGTGGACTACAATGAGCAGTTCTTC
-	TRBV6-5	-	TRBJ1-2	CASSPSYDRGYTF	TGTGCCAGCAGTCCTAGCTACGATCGTGGCTACACCTTC
-	TRBV28	TRBD2	TRBJ2-1	CASSDWTSGIYNEQFF	TGTGCCAGCAGTGATTGGACTAGCGGGATTTACAATGAGCAGTTCTTC
-	TRBV15	-	TRBJ2-1	CATSRPLAKRMTNEQFF	TGTGCCACCAGCAGACCCCTAGCGAAACGAATGACGAATGAGCAGTTCTTC
few	TRBV28	-	TRBJ1-1	CASSGGHSNTEAFF	TGTGCCAGCAGCGGGGGACATTCGAACACTGAAGCTTTCTTT
-	TRBV7-8	-	TRBJ1-1	CASRSRQGGGTEAFF	TGTGCCAGCAGATCTCGCCAGGGAGGGGGGACTGAAGCTTTCTTT
-	TRBV7-8	TRBD2	TRBJ2-5	CASSLASGSQETQYF	TGTGCCAGTAGCTTAGCTAGCGGGAGCCAAGAGACCCAGTACTTC
many	TRBV4-2	-	TRBJ2-7	CASSQEPPGEPGYEQYF	TGTGCCAGCAGCCAAGAACCTCCGGGGGAGCCGGGCTACGAGCAGTACTTC
-	TRBV28	-	TRBJ2-2	CASISPSGHGELFF	TGTGCCAGCATCTCCCCGTCAGGGCACGGGGAGCTGTTTTTT
once	TRBV5-1	-	TRBJ2-2	CASSLRGSVSGELFF	TGCGCCAGCAGCTTACGGGGGAGTGTGTCCGGGGAGCTGTTTTTT
-	TRBV6-5	-	TRBJ2-1	CASRGSSYNEQFF	TGTGCCAGCCGGGGGAGCTCCTACAATGAGCAGTTCTTC
-	TRBV10-3	-	TRBJ2-7	CTISATGSGNEQYF	TGTACCATCAGCGCCACAGGATCCGGCAACGAGCAGTACTTC
once	TRBV30	-	TRBJ1-5	CAWSEGNQPQHF	TGTGCCTGGAGCGAGGGTAATCAGCCCCAGCATTTT
few	TRBV5-4	TRBD2	TRBJ2-2	CASSEGLAVNTGELFF	TGTGCCAGCAGCGAGGGACTAGCCGTGAACACCGGGGAGCTGTTTTTT
many	TRBV11-3	-	TRBJ2-3	CASSLGGTTDTQYF	TGTGCCAGCAGCCTAGGGGGAACCACAGATACGCAGTATTTT
few	TRBV5-1	-	TRBJ1-1	CASSLVLGEKNTEAFF	TGCGCCAGCAGCTTGGTTTTGGGGGAGAAGAACACTGAAGCCTTCTTT
many	TRBV6-4	-	TRBJ2-1	CASSDRDNNEQFF	TGTGCCAGCAGTGACCGGGACAACAATGAGCAGTTCTTC
-	TRBV27	TRBD2	TRBJ2-1	CASSSSKLAGSLNEQFF	TGTGCCAGCAGTTCCTCAAAACTAGCGGGCTCATTGAATGAGCAGTTCTTC
-	TRBV5-6	TRBD2	TRBJ2-3	CASSLAGVAGVTDTQYF	TGTGCCAGCAGCTTGGCCGGAGTAGCGGGAGTGACAGATACGCAGTATTTT
-	TRBV28	-	TRBJ1-3	CASGALDGGNTIYF	TGTGCCAGTGGGGCACTGGATGGTGGGAACACCATATATTTT
-	TRBV10-3	-	TRBJ2-2	CATSETENTGELFF	TGTGCCACCTCGGAGACAGAGAACACCGGGGAGCTGTTTTTT
-	TRBV30	TRBD2	TRBJ2-7	CAWGLAGVGAQYF	TGTGCCTGGGGGCTAGCGGGAGTGGGTGCGCAGTACTTC
few	TRBV18	TRBD2	TRBJ2-7	CASLTSGSNEQYF	TGTGCCAGCTTGACTAGCGGGAGTAACGAGCAGTACTTC
-	TRBV28	-	TRBJ2-7	CASSLQGGSYEQYF	TGTGCCAGCAGTTTGCAGGGAGGTTCCTACGAGCAGTACTTC
few	TRBV19	-	TRBJ1-1	CASSLTDNTEAFF	TGTGCCAGTAGTTTAACGGACAACACTGAAGCTTTCTTT
-	TRBV9	TRBD2	TRBJ2-1	CASSVGGTSGRAGGWKQFF	TGTGCCAGCAGCGTAGGTGGGACTAGCGGGAGGGCCGGGGGATGGAAGCAGTTCTTC
many	TRBV28	-	TRBJ2-7	CASGTGPTYEQYF	TGTGCCAGCGGTACGGGACCGACCTACGAGCAGTACTTC
once	TRBV5-6	-	TRBJ2-3	CASSLVGERSTDTQYF	TGTGCCAGCAGCTTGGTGGGGGAACGGAGCACAGATACGCAGTATTTT
-	TRBV21-1	-	TRBJ2-5	CASSKAGKNQETQYF	TGTGCCAGCAGCAAAGCCGGGAAGAATCAAGAGACCCAGTACTTC
-	TRBV2	-	TRBJ2-6	CASSGAGAGANVLTF	TGTGCCAGCAGTGGGGCGGGTGCTGGGGCCAACGTCCTGACTTTC
once	TRBV4-1	TRBD1	TRBJ2-2	CASSQGQGDVTGELFF	TGCGCCAGCAGCCAAGGCCAGGGGGATGTTACCGGGGAGCTGTTTTTT
-	TRBV7-9	-	TRBJ2-5	CASSLGAVQETQYF	TGTGCCAGCAGCTTAGGGGCGGTGCAAGAGACCCAGTACTTC
few	TRBV29-1	-	TRBJ2-7	CSVSPHDGSYEQYF	TGCAGCGTCTCTCCCCACGACGGGTCCTACGAGCAGTACTTC
-	TRBV27	-	TRBJ1-1	CASRAEALNTEAFF	TGTGCCAGCAGAGCGGAGGCCCTGAACACTGAAGCTTTCTTT
-	TRBV5-1	TRBD2	TRBJ2-2	CASSPGLAGANTGELFF	TGCGCCAGCAGCCCCGGACTAGCGGGAGCGAACACCGGGGAGCTGTTTTTT
-	TRBV5-4	-	TRBJ2-6	CASSFYRIRSGANVLTF	TGTGCCAGCAGCTTTTACAGGATCAGATCTGGGGCCAACGTCCTGACTTTC
-	TRBV15	-	TRBJ2-3	CATSRGTGSGYTDTQYF	TGTGCCACCAGCAGAGGAACAGGGTCGGGGTACACAGATACGCAGTATTTT
-	TRBV7-2	-	TRBJ1-3	CASSLGGSGNTIYF	TGTGCCAGCAGCTTAGGAGGGTCTGGAAACACCATATATTTT
-	TRBV5-1	-	TRBJ1-2	CASSLSGDYGYTF	TGCGCCAGCAGCTTGAGCGGAGACTATGGCTACACCTTC
-	TRBV2	-	TRBJ2-1	CASSEVSGAVNEQFF	TGTGCCAGCAGTGAAGTTAGCGGAGCTGTAAATGAGCAGTTCTTC
-	TRBV4-2	-	TRBJ2-3	CASSQEPSQWDTQYF	TGTGCCAGCAGCCAAGAGCCGTCTCAGTGGGATACGCAGTATTTT
once	TRBV2	-	TRBJ2-7	CASSEALYEQYF	TGTGCCAGCAGTGAAGCCCTCTACGAGCAGTACTTC
few	TRBV25-1	-	TRBJ2-2	CASSEYTTGAGELFF	TGTGCCAGCAGTGAATACACAACAGGCGCCGGGGAGCTGTTTTTT
-	TRBV7-8	-	TRBJ2-3	CASSLWLGGTDTQYF	TGTGCCAGCAGCTTATGGTTAGGAGGCACAGATACGCAGTATTTT
few	TRBV5-1	-	TRBJ1-1	CASSSILLSNAFF	TGTGCCAGCAGCTCGATCCTACTGAGCAATGCTTTCTTT
-	TRBV7-2	TRBD2	TRBJ2-5	CASSTGTSTPETQYF	TGTGCCAGCAGCACCGGGACTAGCACCCCAGAGACCCAGTACTTC